This T cell receptor beta chain was recorded in a study of beta chain features in type 1 diabetes. Study overall: All of the samples together had some 99 million sorted cells examined.

This clone was observed a handful of times. Its target is unknown. It was one heparinised blood draw, averaging around 110 mL, that each donor gave. TCRB transcripts that were expressed got sequenced, as all of the isolated RNA had been reverse transcribed. Method: immunoSEQ multiplex PCR; TCRdb's copy keeps in-frame clones and lacks some. The data hold roughly 330,000 clones, with approximately 9.9% observed a single time. Broader study findings: Cells with high TCR expression could be over-represented when cDNA is sequenced.

This clonotype originated in a woman aged 25-40 years in good health. The sequenced material came from naive CD4+ T cells from blood.

The DNA of the CDR3 is TGTGCCACTAAAGCGGGAGCCTACAATGAGCAGTTCTTC. Encoded protein: CATKAGAYNEQFF. The rearrangement joins TRBV6-5 to TRBJ2-1, with 8 bases identical to TRBD2. CDR3 length: 13 residues. With 10 bases clipped from V and 2 bases from J, the junction kept 4 bases outside the gene matches. Germline assignment: CDR1 MNHEY and CDR2 SVGAGI.